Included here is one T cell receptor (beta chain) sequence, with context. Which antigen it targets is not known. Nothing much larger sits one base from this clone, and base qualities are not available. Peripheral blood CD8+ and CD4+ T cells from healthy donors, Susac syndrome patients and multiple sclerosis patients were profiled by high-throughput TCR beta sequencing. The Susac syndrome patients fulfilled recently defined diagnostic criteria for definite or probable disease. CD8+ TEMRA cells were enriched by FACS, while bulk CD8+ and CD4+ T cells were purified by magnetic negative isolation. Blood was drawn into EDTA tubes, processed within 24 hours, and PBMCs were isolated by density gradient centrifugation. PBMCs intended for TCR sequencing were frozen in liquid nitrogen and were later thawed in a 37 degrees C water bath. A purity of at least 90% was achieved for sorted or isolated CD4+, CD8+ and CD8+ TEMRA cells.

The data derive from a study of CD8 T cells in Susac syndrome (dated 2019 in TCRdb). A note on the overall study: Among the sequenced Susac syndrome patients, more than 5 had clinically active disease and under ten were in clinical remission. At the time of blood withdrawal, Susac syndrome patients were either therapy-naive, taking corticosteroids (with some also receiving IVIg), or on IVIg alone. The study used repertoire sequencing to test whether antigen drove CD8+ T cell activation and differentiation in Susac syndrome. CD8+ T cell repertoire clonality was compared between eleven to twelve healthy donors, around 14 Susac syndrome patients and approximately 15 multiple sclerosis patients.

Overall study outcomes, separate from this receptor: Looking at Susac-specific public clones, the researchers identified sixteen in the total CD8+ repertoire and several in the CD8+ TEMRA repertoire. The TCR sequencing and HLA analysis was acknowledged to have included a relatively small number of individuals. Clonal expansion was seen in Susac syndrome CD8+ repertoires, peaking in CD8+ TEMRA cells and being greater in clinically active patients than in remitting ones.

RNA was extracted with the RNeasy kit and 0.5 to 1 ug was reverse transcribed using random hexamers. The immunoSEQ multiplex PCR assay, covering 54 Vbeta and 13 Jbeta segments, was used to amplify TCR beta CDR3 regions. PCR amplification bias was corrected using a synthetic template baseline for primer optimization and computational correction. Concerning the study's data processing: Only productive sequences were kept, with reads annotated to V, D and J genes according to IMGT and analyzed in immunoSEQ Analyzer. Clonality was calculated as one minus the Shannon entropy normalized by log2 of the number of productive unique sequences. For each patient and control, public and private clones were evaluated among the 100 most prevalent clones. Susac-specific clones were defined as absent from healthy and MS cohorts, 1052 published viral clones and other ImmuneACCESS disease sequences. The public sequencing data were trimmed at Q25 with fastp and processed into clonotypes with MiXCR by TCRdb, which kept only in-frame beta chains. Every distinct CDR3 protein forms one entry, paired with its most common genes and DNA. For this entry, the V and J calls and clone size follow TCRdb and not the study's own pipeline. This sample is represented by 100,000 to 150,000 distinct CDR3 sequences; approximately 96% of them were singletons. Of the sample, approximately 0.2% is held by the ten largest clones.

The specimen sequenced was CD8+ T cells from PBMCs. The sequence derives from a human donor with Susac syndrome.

The DNA sequence is as follows: TGTGCCAGCAGCCTAGTCGGAGGGGGGACCTACGAGCAGTACTTC. Protein translation: CASSLVGGGTYEQYF. The chain employs TRBV7-6 and TRBJ2-7; the D call is possibly TRBD1 or TRBD2, each sharing 6 bases. V is pared back by 5 bases and J by 2 bases, with 16 bases lying between the germline termini. The germline V gene specifies SGHVS as CDR1 and FNYEAQ as CDR2. Its CDR3 holds 15 amino acids, cysteine through phenylalanine. Only the CDR3 portion is preserved as DNA: 45 bases, with reading frame beginning at the first base.